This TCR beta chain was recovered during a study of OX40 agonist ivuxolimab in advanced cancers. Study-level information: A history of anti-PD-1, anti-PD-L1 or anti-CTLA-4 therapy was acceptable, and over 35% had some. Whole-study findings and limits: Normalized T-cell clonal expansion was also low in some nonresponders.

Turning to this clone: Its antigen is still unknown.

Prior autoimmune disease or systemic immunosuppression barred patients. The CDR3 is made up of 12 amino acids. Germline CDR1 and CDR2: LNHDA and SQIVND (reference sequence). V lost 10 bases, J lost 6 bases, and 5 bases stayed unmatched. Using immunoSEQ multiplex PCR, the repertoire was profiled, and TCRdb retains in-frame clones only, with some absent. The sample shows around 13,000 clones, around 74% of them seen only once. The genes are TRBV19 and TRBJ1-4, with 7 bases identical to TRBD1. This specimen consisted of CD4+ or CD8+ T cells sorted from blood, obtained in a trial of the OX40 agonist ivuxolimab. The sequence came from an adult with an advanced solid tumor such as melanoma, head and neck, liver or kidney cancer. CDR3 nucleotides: TGTGCCACCGGGACAGATTATGAAAAACTGTTTTTT. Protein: CATGTDYEKLFF.